This TCR beta chain was recovered during a study of siplizumab effects on memory and regulatory T cells. Findings and caveats of the study: Phenotypic classification as naive or memory proved unattainable for roughly 75-97% of proliferating CD4+ or CD8+ clones.

Using a few donor pairs, the authors sequenced unstimulated naive, memory, effector memory and TEMRA subsets. Comments on this clone: Its antigen is not known.

The repertoire was sequenced with immunoSEQ multiplex PCR; TCRdb's copy has only in-frame clones and lacks some. The sample has tens of thousands of clones, 90% to 97% seen once; the top ten hold about 0.095%. The CDR3 contains 15 residues. Germline CDR1 reads MDHEN; CDR2 reads SYDVKM. The J segment lost 7 bases and the V segment lost 5 bases, leaving 11 bases of the junction unmatched. The sequence was obtained from a human donor in good health. The material sequenced was naive CD8+ T cells sorted from blood. The genes are TRBV28 and TRBJ1-5, with 7 bases identical to TRBD1. This CDR3 reads CASSPMTGFEQPQHF. CDR3 nucleotide sequence: TGTGCCAGCAGTCCGATGACAGGGTTCGAGCAGCCCCAGCATTTT.